These 27 T cell receptor beta chains originate from one sample sequenced in a study of CD8 T cells in ankylosing spondylitis. Study results and limitations: Seemingly characteristic of ankylosing spondylitis blood was a TCR beta motif consisting of about 8 highly homologous variants.

Their antigens remain unidentified. TCRdb fed the 5' RACE reads into MiXCR, producing one record per CDR3 protein. The data hold about 510,000 distinct CDR3 sequences, with approximately 5.3% observed a single time. Sequencing was performed on blood, either unsorted or a sorted T cell fraction (not recorded which). The receptors stem from a male donor with ankylosing spondylitis.

This clonotype was recorded many times. The J gene is TRBJ2-1, the V gene TRBV20-1, with 10 bases fitting TRBD1. The length of the CDR3 is 13 residues. Germline assignment: CDR1 DFQATT and CDR2 SNEGSKA (reference sequence). The V and J ends lost 1 base and 8 bases, in that order; junction bases with no gene match: 2. The CDR3 DNA reads TGCAGTGCTAGAGGGGACAGGGGAGATGAGCAGTTCTTC. Its translation is CSARGDRGDEQFF.

This clonotype was found a few times. This sequence joins TRBV11-2 and TRBJ1-1; no clear D gene. V lost 0 bases to trimming and J lost 4 bases, with 18 bases between them. The length of the CDR3 is 17 residues. The germline V gene has CDR1 SGHAT and CDR2 FQNNGV. The CDR3 protein is CASSLDKYKGVVTEAFF. For the CDR3, the DNA is TGTGCCAGCAGCTTAGATAAATATAAGGGAGTGGTCACTGAAGCTTTCTTT.

This clonotype came up many times. The rearrangement links TRBV5-1 to TRBJ1-6; possible D gene TRBD1, 5 bases. Per germline, CDR1 SGHRS and CDR2 YFSETQ. The CDR3 covers 16 residues. V was cut by 0 bases and J by 7 bases, with 14 bases left in between. CDR3: CASSLVLAGVNSPLHF. CDR3 coding DNA: TGCGCCAGCAGCTTGGTTCTAGCGGGGGTAAATTCACCCCTCCACTTT.

In this sample, this clonotype turned up many times. This chain links TRBV7-2 with TRBJ2-7; D is unresolved. Trimming took 0 bases from V and 3 from J, leaving 6 bases between them. In germline, CDR1 is SGHTA, CDR2 FQGNSA. The CDR3 is 13 residues long. Here the CDR3 reads CASSLANFYEQYF. CDR3 in DNA: TGTGCCAGCAGCTTAGCTAACTTCTACGAGCAGTACTTC.

This clonotype occurred many times. The V gene is TRBV5-1, the J gene TRBJ1-1; D is unresolved. This CDR3 contains 15 residues. V was clipped by 4 bases and J by 5 bases, with 18 bases between them. Germline values: CDR1 SGHRS, CDR2 YFSETQ. Written as DNA, the CDR3 is TGCGCCAGCAGCCCCACCGTTAGTCGGGGAACTGAAGCTTTCTTT. It specifies CASSPTVSRGTEAFF.

This clonotype appeared many times. The chain is built from TRBV5-1 and TRBJ1-3, with D hard to call. V lost 0 bases to trimming and J lost 0 bases, with 10 bases between them. Germline assignment: CDR1 SGHRS and CDR2 YFSETQ. There are 16 residues in the CDR3. The CDR3 here is CASSLEEASSGNTIYF. CDR3 DNA sequence: TGCGCCAGCAGCTTGGAGGAGGCCAGCTCTGGAAACACCATATATTTT.

This clonotype was observed at least ten times. The rearrangement links TRBV11-1 to TRBJ2-1, with TRBD2 matching over 10 bases. Germline CDR1 reads SGHAT; CDR2 reads FQDESV (reference sequence). With V trimmed by 5 bases and J by 7 bases, 14 bases remained unmatched. The CDR3 extends over 17 amino acids. CDR3: CASSTLAGVSSGNEQFF. Written as DNA, the CDR3 is TGTGCCAGCAGCACTCTAGCGGGAGTTTCTTCCGGGAATGAGCAGTTCTTC. Looking up the rest from reference TRBV11-1 and TRBJ2-1 gives the full variable domain: EAEVAQSPRYKITEKSQAVAFWCDPISGHATLYWYRQILGQGPELLVQFQDESVVDDSQLPKDRFSAERLKGVDSTLKIQPAELGDSAMYLCASSTLAGVSSGNEQFFGPGTRLTVL.

The chain uses TRBV27 and TRBJ2-5; 12 nucleotides line up with TRBD2. V shed 0 bases, J shed 10 bases, and the junction held 15 bases outside the gene matches. CDR1 is MNHEY and CDR2 is SMNVEV in the germline V gene (reference sequence). This CDR3 contains 18 residues. CDR3 amino acids: CASSLSPSGGGRRLGQYF. The CDR3 DNA follows: TGTGCCAGCAGTTTATCGCCTAGCGGGGGGGGGCGGCGTTTGGGCCAGTACTTC.

This clonotype was seen at least ten times. The chain combines TRBV20-1 with TRBJ2-3; no clear D gene. This CDR3 spans 13 amino acids. Per germline, CDR1 DFQATT and CDR2 SNEGSKA (reference sequence). The CDR3 DNA reads TGCAGCGGCGGCCAGACCAGCACAGATACGCAGTATTTT. Protein: CSGGQTSTDTQYF.

This clonotype was counted at least ten times. The gene calls are TRBV20-1 and TRBJ2-5; 8 nucleotides match TRBD1. Germline CDR1 and CDR2: DFQATT and SNEGSKA (reference sequence). The CDR3 consists of 14 residues. J lost 5 bases, V lost 4 bases, and 9 bases had no gene match. The CDR3 region is CSATRTGISETQYF. DNA of the CDR3: TGCAGTGCTACCAGGACAGGGATTTCGGAGACCCAGTACTTC.

This clonotype was detected ten times or more. V usage is TRBV4-1 and J usage is TRBJ2-2; D not resolved. Deletions cut 1 base from V and 1 base from J, with 10 bases between. The germline gives CDR1 MGHRA, CDR2 YSYEKL. The CDR3 is made up of 16 amino acids. The CDR3 DNA reads TGCGCCAGCAGCCAAGTATCTGGTTGGAACACCGGGGAGCTGTTTTTT. Translated: CASSQVSGWNTGELFF.

This clonotype was counted many times. The J gene is TRBJ2-3, the V gene TRBV29-1; either TRBD1 or TRBD2 may fit D (7 bases each). The CDR3 runs 15 residues. With 6 bases removed from V and 2 bases from J, the gap between germline ends came to 18 bases. From germline, CDR1 is SQVTM and CDR2 ANQGSEA. CDR3 coding DNA: TGCAGCGTGGGAGGGACAGCCCAACCCACAGATACGCAGTATTTT. Its translation is CSVGGTAQPTDTQYF.

At least ten counts were recorded for this clonotype. This chain connects TRBV7-9 to TRBJ2-5; 8 nucleotides match TRBD2. CDR1 SEHNR and CDR2 FQNEAQ come from the germline V gene (reference sequence). The CDR3 is 17 amino acids. The V segment lost 0 bases and the J segment 9 bases; nucleotides outside the gene matches: 15. This CDR3 reads CASSLATVASGSAAQYF. Written as DNA, the CDR3 is TGTGCCAGCAGCTTAGCGACTGTGGCTAGCGGGTCCGCGGCCCAGTACTTC.

This rearrangement joins TRBV4-3 to TRBJ2-3, with 13 bases aligning to TRBD2. Trimming took 4 bases from V and 6 from J; bases not matched to a gene: 10. CDR1 and CDR2 from the germline V gene are LGHNA and YSLEER. This CDR3 has 17 residues. Here the CDR3 reads CASSLRGLAGPGDTQYF. The CDR3 bases are TGCGCCAGCAGCCTACGGGGACTAGCGGGGCCAGGGGATACGCAGTATTTT.

There are many counts of this clonotype. V gene TRBV4-3 combines with J gene TRBJ2-1; 12 bases match TRBD2. This CDR3 spans 19 amino acids. V shed 0 bases, J shed 5 bases, and the junction held 11 bases outside the gene matches. Germline V gene sequence: CDR1 LGHNA, CDR2 YSLEER. This CDR3 reads CASSQEYYGTSGPDNEQFF. DNA of the CDR3: TGCGCCAGCAGCCAAGAATACTACGGGACTAGCGGGCCCGACAATGAGCAGTTCTTC.

This clonotype has at least ten counts. The rearrangement uses TRBV6-2 or TRBV6-3 and TRBJ1-3; D unclear. The CDR3 has 13 amino acids. The germline gives CDR1 MNHEY, CDR2 SVGEGT. V lost 7 bases and J lost 0, with 7 bases in between. This chain's CDR3 is CASILNSGNTIYF. CDR3 nucleotides: TGTGCCAGCATCTTGAACTCTGGAAACACCATATATTTT.

This clonotype showed up many times. The CDR3 loop reads CASSPRTSGSSGEQFF. CDR3 nucleotides: TGTGCCAGCAGCCCTAGGACTAGCGGGTCTTCGGGTGAGCAGTTCTTC. V and J are TRBV7-2 and TRBJ2-1; 11 bases map to TRBD2. Trimming at V came to 5 bases and at J to 9 bases, leaving 12 bases not matched to a gene. CDR1 and CDR2 (germline): SGHTA, FQGNSA. The CDR3 is 16 residues long. Filled out from reference TRBV7-2 and TRBJ2-1, the complete variable domain reads GAGVSQSPSNKVTEKGKDVELRCDPISGHTALYWYRQSLGQGLEFLIYFQGNSAPDKSGLPSDRFSAERTGGSVSTLTIQRTQQEDSAVYLCASSPRTSGSSGEQFFGPGTRLTVL.

This clonotype was seen ten or more times. The chain employs TRBV4-3 and TRBJ2-3; the D call may be TRBD1 or TRBD2 (5 bases each). Per germline, CDR1 LGHNA and CDR2 YSLEER. CDR3 size: 14 residues. V was cut by 4 bases and J by 8 bases, with 16 bases left in between. CDR3: CASSPHGDGITQYF. DNA of the CDR3: TGCGCCAGCAGCCCCCACGGGGACGGGATTACGCAGTATTTT.

This clonotype was seen ten or more times. The rearrangement uses TRBV5-1 and TRBJ1-6; 11 nucleotides align to TRBD1. Germline loops: CDR1 SGHRS, CDR2 YFSETQ. V shed 0 bases and J 9 bases; nucleotides not matched to a gene: 8. The CDR3 has 17 residues. The CDR3 loop is CASSLVSSGQGGSPLHF. The CDR3 DNA follows: TGCGCCAGCAGCTTGGTCTCTTCGGGACAGGGGGGTTCACCCCTCCACTTT.

This clonotype was detected ten times or more. This chain links TRBV27 with TRBJ1-5, with D possibly matching TRBD1 (5 bases). Trimming stripped 0 bases from V and 2 bases from J, with 14 bases between. The CDR3 loop spans 17 amino acids. Germline values: CDR1 MNHEY, CDR2 SMNVEV (reference sequence). The CDR3 coding sequence is TGTGCCAGCAGTTTATCGGGGGGATGGGGTGGCAATCAGCCCCAGCATTTT. It encodes CASSLSGGWGGNQPQHF.

This clonotype was counted ten times or more. The chain combines TRBV5-1 with TRBJ2-3; D may be TRBD2 (6 bases). The CDR3 consists of 15 residues. The V and J ends lost 5 bases and 0 bases respectively, with 13 bases between them. Per germline, CDR1 SGHRS and CDR2 YFSETQ. CDR3 in DNA: TGCGCCAGCAGTCCGGGGGACCATAGCACAGATACGCAGTATTTT. It yields the protein CASSPGDHSTDTQYF.

The table lists this clonotype with many counts. The CDR3: CASSLSGTRRPEQYF. Here the CDR3 DNA reads TGCGCCAGCAGCTTGTCCGGGACACGCCGTCCCGAGCAGTACTTC. The V and J genes are TRBV5-1 and TRBJ2-7; a weak D match, TRBD1 (6 bases). The CDR3 has 15 residues. Trimming cost V 1 base and J 6 bases, with 17 bases left between them. Germline CDR1 is SGHRS and CDR2 is YFSETQ.

This clonotype was detected many times. The chain uses TRBV20-1 and TRBJ1-6; no definite D call. CDR3 length: 14 residues. The germline V and J ends were trimmed by 5 bases and 9 bases, with 17 bases remaining between them. The germline CDR1 and CDR2 sequences are DFQATT and SNEGSKA (reference sequence). The DNA for the CDR3 is TGCAGTGCTCCCCTTCGACGGAATGGTTCACCCCTCCACTTT. Amino acids: CSAPLRRNGSPLHF.

V is TRBV4-1 and J is TRBJ1-5; 7 bases align to TRBD1. The CDR3 is 16 residues long. Losses at the gene ends were 1 base for V and 4 bases for J; bases not matched to a gene: 7. Germline CDR1 is MGHRA and CDR2 is YSYEKL. CDR3 sequence: CASSQATGSGNQPQHF. CDR3 bases: TGCGCCAGCAGCCAAGCGACAGGGAGTGGGAATCAGCCCCAGCATTTT.

Ten or more counts support this clonotype. The rearrangement joins TRBV4-2 to TRBJ1-1; TRBD1 is a possible D gene (5 bases). Deletions cut 4 bases from V and 0 bases from J, with 15 bases between. CDR1 is LGHNA and CDR2 is YNFKEQ in the germline V gene. CDR3 length: 16 amino acids. The CDR3 DNA reads as TGTGCCAGCAGCCCTCGGGGCGCCGGGATGAACACTGAAGCTTTCTTT. The encoded protein is CASSPRGAGMNTEAFF.

This clonotype was observed many times. The chain has TRBV9 and TRBJ2-5; D may be TRBD2 (6 bases). This CDR3 has 15 amino acids. Germline assignment: CDR1 SGDLS and CDR2 YYNGEE. Trimming removed 0 bases at V and 5 bases at J, with 14 bases between. The CDR3, as DNA: TGTGCCAGCAGCGTAGCTGGGCTAGCGTTGGAGACCCAGTACTTC. It specifies CASSVAGLALETQYF.

In this sample, this clonotype turned up many times. This chain uses TRBV7-9 with TRBJ2-1; D not resolved. The V end lost 1 base, the J end lost 7 bases, and 11 bases lay between the germline ends. The CDR3 sequence is 14 residues long. Germline V gene data show CDR1 as SEHNR and CDR2 as FQNEAQ (reference sequence). DNA of the CDR3: TGTGCCAGCAGCTTAGACGGCCGAGAAAATGAGCAGTTCTTC. It specifies CASSLDGRENEQFF.